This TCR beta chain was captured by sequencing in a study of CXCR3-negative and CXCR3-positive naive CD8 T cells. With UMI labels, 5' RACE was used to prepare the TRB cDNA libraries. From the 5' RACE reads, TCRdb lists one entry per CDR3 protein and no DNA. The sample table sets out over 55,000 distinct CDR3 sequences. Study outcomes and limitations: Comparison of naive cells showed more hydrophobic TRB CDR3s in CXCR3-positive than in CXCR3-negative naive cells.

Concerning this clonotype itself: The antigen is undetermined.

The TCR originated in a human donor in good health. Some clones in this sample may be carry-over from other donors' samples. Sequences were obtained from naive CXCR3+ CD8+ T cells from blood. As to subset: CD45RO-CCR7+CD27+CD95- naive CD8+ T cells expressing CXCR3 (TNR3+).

CDR3 in amino acids: CASSQDLAGGHNEQFF. The rearrangement uses TRBV23-1 and TRBJ2-1; TCRdb proposes TRBD2, but this gene call is untestable without DNA. TRBV23-1 has ORF status, its function being uncertain. The CDR3 is 16 residues long.